Following are 24 T cell receptor beta chains from one sample sequenced in a study of blood T cell repertoires in COVID-19. Produced via immunoSEQ multiplex PCR; TCRdb's table is partial and in-frame only. The data contain about 28,000 clones, approximately 87% of them seen just once; the ten biggest clones take up around 6.2%. Material for sequencing was peripheral blood. Every receptor here comes from a human donor in a cohort sampled during active COVID-19.

V gene TRBV18 combines with J gene TRBJ1-5; D perhaps matches TRBD1 (5 bases). V dropped 3 bases and J dropped 4 bases, with 10 bases sitting between them. The CDR3 length is 14 residues. CDR1 is KGHSH, CDR2 LQKENI, per germline. In DNA, the CDR3 is TGTGCCAGCTCACCGGGGCAGGAGAATCAGCCCCAGCATTTT. Amino acid sequence: CASSPGQENQPQHF.

The V call is TRBV7-9, the J call TRBJ2-1, with 8 positions matching TRBD2. CDR1 is SEHNR, CDR2 FQNEAQ, per germline (reference sequence). J gave up 4 bases and V 5 bases, and 10 bases lay outside the gene matches. The CDR3 has 16 amino acids. The CDR3 here is CASSVLAGGPYNEQFF. For the CDR3, the DNA is TGTGCCAGCAGCGTTTTGGCGGGGGGTCCTTACAATGAGCAGTTCTTC.

The chain employs TRBV10-3 and TRBJ1-1, with D perhaps matching TRBD1 (6 bases). The CDR3 spans 12 residues. CDR1 and CDR2 from the germline V gene are ENHRY and SYGVKD. Between the trimmed V and J ends, which lost 3 bases and 6 bases, there was a span of 8 bases. This chain's CDR3 is CAISDRGAEAFF. In DNA form, the CDR3 reads TGTGCCATCAGTGACAGGGGAGCTGAAGCTTTCTTT.

This rearrangement joins TRBV7-6 to TRBJ1-2; 9 positions match TRBD1. The CDR3 is 13 amino acids. V was clipped by 5 bases and J by 8 bases; unmatched bases: 6. Germline V gene data show CDR1 as SGHVS and CDR2 as FNYEAQ. The CDR3 loop reads CASSPGTGWGYTF. DNA of the CDR3: TGTGCCAGCAGCCCGGGGACAGGGTGGGGCTACACCTTC.

V gene TRBV7-9 combines with J gene TRBJ2-7; D remains unclear. CDR1 and CDR2 from the germline V gene are SEHNR and FQNEAQ (reference sequence). This CDR3 is 12 amino acids long. Trimming pared 5 bases from V and 3 bases from J, leaving 8 bases between. In DNA form, the CDR3 reads TGTGCCAGCAGCCCGCCAGGCTACGAGCAGTACTTC. Translation: CASSPPGYEQYF.

The rearrangement links TRBV6-5 to TRBJ2-7; D not resolved. V lost 7 bases and J lost 10, with 11 bases in between. In germline, CDR1 is MNHEY, CDR2 SVGAGI. CDR3 size: 10 residues. CDR3 DNA: TGTGCCAGCAATCCCCCTCCCCAGTACTTC. Its translation: CASNPPPQYF.

The CDR3 DNA is TGTGCCAGCAGTGAAAGCAGGCGGGGCGAGACCCAGTACTTC. It translates to CASSESRRGETQYF. J is TRBJ2-5 and V is TRBV25-1, with D maybe TRBD2 (6 bases). There are 14 residues in the CDR3. Trimming took 2 bases from V and 5 from J, leaving 12 bases between them. The germline V gene encodes CDR1 MGHDK and CDR2 SYGVNS.

In its sample, this clone was seen once. This rearrangement joins TRBV27 to TRBJ2-7; D might be TRBD1 (6 bases). V was pared by 8 bases and J by 2 bases, with 19 bases between. Per the germline V gene, CDR1 is MNHEY and CDR2 is SMNVEV (reference sequence). The CDR3 contains 15 residues. Here the CDR3 reads CASAPPHRAPYEQYF. CDR3 bases: TGTGCCAGCGCCCCCCCCCACAGGGCCCCCTACGAGCAGTACTTC.

The V call is TRBV7-9, the J call TRBJ2-7; 7 positions agree with TRBD1. This CDR3 is 16 amino acids long. The germline CDR1 and CDR2 sequences are SEHNR and FQNEAQ (reference sequence). V shed 1 base, J shed 4 bases, and the junction held 10 bases outside the gene matches. DNA of the CDR3: TGTGCCAGCAGCTTAGGGACCGGGACAGATACATACGAGCAGTACTTC. Translation: CASSLGTGTDTYEQYF. Filled out from reference TRBV7-9 and TRBJ2-7, the complete variable domain reads DTGVSQNPRHKITKRGQNVTFRCDPISEHNRLYWYRQTLGQGPEFLTYFQNEAQLEKSRLLSDRFSAERPKGSFSTLEIQRTEQGDSAMYLCASSLGTGTDTYEQYFGPGTRLTVT.

V gene TRBV27 combines with J gene TRBJ2-3; D gene unclear. Per germline, CDR1 MNHEY and CDR2 SMNVEV (reference sequence). V gave up 6 bases and J gave up 0 bases, with 4 bases separating them. The CDR3 loop spans 12 amino acids. The CDR3 DNA is TGTGCCAGCAGGCAGAGCACAGATACGCAGTATTTT. This sequence encodes CASRQSTDTQYF.

The chain combines TRBV28 with TRBJ2-1; 16 bases match TRBD2. Germline-derived CDR1 and CDR2 are MDHEN and SYDVKM. Losses at the gene ends were 4 bases for V and 9 bases for J; bases not matched to a gene: 6. This CDR3 is built from 16 residues. Here the CDR3 reads CASSSPGTSGGGEQFF. CDR3 coding DNA: TGTGCCAGCAGTTCCCCCGGGACTAGCGGGGGGGGTGAGCAGTTCTTC.

This chain joins TRBV3-1 (or the pseudogene TRBV3-2) and TRBJ2-1; 10 positions agree with TRBD1. J gave up 2 bases and V 4 bases, and 2 bases lay outside the gene matches. This CDR3 comprises 15 residues. Germline V gene sequence: CDR1 LGHDT, CDR2 YNNKEL (reference sequence). The CDR3 protein is CASSPGTGAYNEQFF. As DNA, the CDR3 is TGTGCCAGCAGCCCTGGGACAGGGGCCTACAATGAGCAGTTCTTC.

The table lists this clone with a few counts. The chain couples TRBV11-2 to TRBJ2-3; 9 nucleotides agree with TRBD2. This CDR3 is built from 16 residues. Germline CDR1 and CDR2: SGHAT and FQNNGV. V dropped 1 base and J dropped 4; count of bases not matched to a gene: 6. CDR3: CASSLGSGGFSDTQYF. The DNA for the CDR3 is TGTGCCAGCAGCTTAGGTAGCGGGGGTTTCTCAGATACGCAGTATTTT.

V gene TRBV7-9 combines with J gene TRBJ2-1; D might be TRBD1 (5 bases). CDR1 is SEHNR and CDR2 is FQNEAQ in the germline V gene (reference sequence). This CDR3 spans 15 amino acids. The V end lost 5 bases, the J end lost 6 bases, and 17 bases lay between the germline ends. In DNA form, the CDR3 reads TGTGCCAGCAGCCCGCCGCAGGGCCAGGGCAATGAGCAGTTCTTC. It encodes CASSPPQGQGNEQFF.

The V and J genes are TRBV11-2 and TRBJ2-3; 9 bases align to TRBD2. The CDR3 extends over 16 amino acids. The ends lost 0 bases at V and 6 bases at J; junction bases unmatched: 7. CDR1 SGHAT and CDR2 FQNNGV come from the germline V gene. The CDR3 DNA reads as TGTGCCAGCAGCTTAGATCTGCCTAGCGGGACCGATACGCAGTATTTT. Translating it yields CASSLDLPSGTDTQYF.

The CDR3 sequence: CASSQDGGQPQHF. For the CDR3, the DNA is TGTGCCAGCAGCCAAGATGGGGGGCAGCCCCAGCATTTT. The rearrangement links TRBV4-2 to TRBJ1-5, with a tentative D call TRBD1 (5 bases). Germline values: CDR1 LGHNA, CDR2 YNFKEQ. Trimming removed 0 bases from V and 7 bases from J, with 7 bases in between. CDR3 length: 13 residues.

This rearrangement joins TRBV6-5 to TRBJ2-6; a possible D gene is TRBD2 (6 bases). Trimming left V 8 bases short and J 2 bases short, with 10 bases between. Germline CDR1 MNHEY, CDR2 SVGAGI. The CDR3 is 14 amino acids. The CDR3 DNA reads as TGTGCCAGCCAAACGGGGGCTGGGGCCAACGTCCTGACTTTC. Its protein is CASQTGAGANVLTF.

The V call is TRBV28, the J call TRBJ1-1; unclear D gene. Germline-derived CDR1 and CDR2 are MDHEN and SYDVKM. V lost 5 bases and J 1 base, leaving 11 bases between the germline ends. The CDR3 covers 14 residues. The DNA for the CDR3 is TGTGCCAGCAGTGTAGACATCAGGAACACTGAAGCTTTCTTT. The encoded protein is CASSVDIRNTEAFF.

This clone has a single count. V usage is TRBV10-3 and J usage is TRBJ1-1; D might be TRBD1 (6 bases). Trimming removed 0 bases from V and 4 bases from J, with 9 bases in between. Germline CDR1 ENHRY, CDR2 SYGVKD. The CDR3 extends over 14 amino acids. CDR3 in amino acids: CAISESTGFTEAFF. The CDR3 nucleotides are TGTGCCATCAGTGAGTCTACAGGGTTCACTGAAGCTTTCTTT.

The chain carries TRBV5-1 and TRBJ2-1, with D perhaps matching TRBD2 (7 bases). Trimming cost V 3 bases and J 2 bases, with 15 bases left between them. Germline values: CDR1 SGHRS, CDR2 YFSETQ. The length of the CDR3 is 16 residues. The CDR3 loop is CASSSLGGAAYNEQFF. Written as DNA, the CDR3 is TGCGCCAGCAGCTCCCTGGGGGGGGCGGCCTACAATGAGCAGTTCTTC.

This chain joins TRBV6-5 and TRBJ2-1; TRBD1 might be the D (6 bases). The germline V gene encodes CDR1 MNHEY and CDR2 SVGAGI. The CDR3 loop spans 15 amino acids. Trimming cost V 8 bases and J 6 bases, with 20 bases left between them. The CDR3 here is CASRPVSGALNEQFF. CDR3 bases: TGTGCCAGCCGACCGGTCTCAGGGGCCCTCAATGAGCAGTTCTTC.

The chain recombines TRBV6-1 with TRBJ2-1, with TRBD2 matching 7 bases. The CDR3 runs to 15 residues. V dropped 5 bases and J dropped 3; count of bases not matched to a gene: 7. CDR1 and CDR2 (germline): MNHNS, SASEGT. The CDR3, as DNA: TGTGCCAGCAGTCGGAGCTGGGGGGGCTACAATGAGCAGTTCTTC. Protein: CASSRSWGGYNEQFF.

The chain is built from TRBV12-3 or TRBV12-4 and TRBJ2-3, with a tentative D call TRBD2 (6 bases). V dropped 2 bases and J dropped 7 bases, with 7 bases sitting between them. The CDR3 contains 12 residues. The CDR3 sequence is CASSLWTNTQYF. In DNA form, the CDR3 reads TGTGCCAGCAGTTTATGGACTAATACGCAGTATTTT.

V gene TRBV9 combines with J gene TRBJ2-6; D unresolved. The germline gives CDR1 SGDLS, CDR2 YYNGEE. The germline V and J ends were trimmed by 4 bases and 0 bases, with 8 bases remaining between them. The CDR3 spans 15 residues. CDR3 region: CASSPGTSGANVLTF. Written as DNA, the CDR3 is TGTGCCAGCAGCCCCGGTACCTCTGGGGCCAACGTCCTGACTTTC. Full variable domain (missing parts from reference TRBV9 and TRBJ2-6): DSGVTQTPKHLITATGQRVTLRCSPRSGDLSVYWYQQSLDQGLQFLIQYYNGEERAKGNILERFSAQQFPDLHSELNLSSLELGDSALYFCASSPGTSGANVLTFGAGSRLTVL.